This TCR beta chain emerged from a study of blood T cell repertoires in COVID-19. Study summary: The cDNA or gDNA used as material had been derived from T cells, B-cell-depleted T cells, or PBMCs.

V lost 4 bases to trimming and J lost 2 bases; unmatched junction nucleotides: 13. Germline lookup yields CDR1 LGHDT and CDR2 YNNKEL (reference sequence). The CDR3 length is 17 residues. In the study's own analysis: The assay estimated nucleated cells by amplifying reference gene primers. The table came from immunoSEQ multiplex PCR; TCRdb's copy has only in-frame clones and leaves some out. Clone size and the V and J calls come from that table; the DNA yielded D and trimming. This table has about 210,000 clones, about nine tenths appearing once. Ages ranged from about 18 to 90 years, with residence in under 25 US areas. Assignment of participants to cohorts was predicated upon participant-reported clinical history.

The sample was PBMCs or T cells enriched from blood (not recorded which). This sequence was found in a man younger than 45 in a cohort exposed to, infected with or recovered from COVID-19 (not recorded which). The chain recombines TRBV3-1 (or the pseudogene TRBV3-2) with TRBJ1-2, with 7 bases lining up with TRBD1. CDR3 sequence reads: CASSPNSLTGSNYGYTF. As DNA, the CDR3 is TGTGCCAGCAGCCCCAACAGTCTGACAGGGTCCAACTATGGCTACACCTTC.